This T cell receptor beta chain was identified during a study of cytomegalovirus exposure and HLA in healthy donors. Study results and caveats: Reports described diagnosis of cytomegalovirus status by the classifier as highly specific and sensitive. Associated with cytomegalovirus, according to the listing, were some 150 TCR beta chains.

Comments on this clone: Its target is unknown.

Using immunoSEQ multiplex PCR, the repertoire was profiled, and TCRdb retains in-frame clones only, with some absent. The sample lists 150,000 to 200,000 clones, 88% seen once, with 2.5% to 3.5% in the top ten. It was the roughly 130-subject validation cohort, separate from the approximately 620-subject first cohort, to which the donors belonged. The germline V gene has CDR1 SNHLY and CDR2 FYNNEI. V lost 0 bases, J lost 3 bases, and 10 bases stayed unmatched. This CDR3 contains 18 residues. The chain employs TRBV2 and TRBJ2-3; 9 bases map to TRBD2. The receptor was derived from a young man in good health and CMV-seronegative. Sequenced material: PBMCs. DNA of the CDR3: TGTGCCAGCAGTGAAGCGCTTCATAGCGGGAGAATTACAGATACGCAGTATTTT. It specifies CASSEALHSGRITDTQYF.